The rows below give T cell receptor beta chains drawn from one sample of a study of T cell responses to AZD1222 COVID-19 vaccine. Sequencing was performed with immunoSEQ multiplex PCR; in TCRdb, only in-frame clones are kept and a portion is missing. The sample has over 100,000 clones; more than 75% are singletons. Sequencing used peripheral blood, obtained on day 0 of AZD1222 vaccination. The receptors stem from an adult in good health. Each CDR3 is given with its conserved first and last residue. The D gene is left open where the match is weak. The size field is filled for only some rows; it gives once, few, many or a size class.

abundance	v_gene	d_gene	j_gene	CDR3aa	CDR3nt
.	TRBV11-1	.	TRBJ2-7	CASSLLPGPYEQYF	TGTGCCAGCAGCTTACTTCCCGGTCCCTACGAGCAGTACTTC
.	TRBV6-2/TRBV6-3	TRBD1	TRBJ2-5	CASSYTGQGVKETQYF	TGTGCCAGCAGTTACACGGGACAGGGTGTGAAAGAGACCCAGTACTTC
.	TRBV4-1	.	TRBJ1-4	CASSQDGQTLGKLFF	TGCGCCAGCAGCCAAGATGGACAGACCCTCGGAAAACTGTTTTTT
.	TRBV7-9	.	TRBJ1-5	CASSSSQGSNQPQHF	TGTGCCAGCAGCTCGTCTCAGGGATCCAATCAGCCCCAGCATTTT
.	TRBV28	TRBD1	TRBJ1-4	CASSLGTGFWEKLFF	TGTGCCAGCAGTTTAGGGACAGGGTTCTGGGAAAAACTGTTTTTT
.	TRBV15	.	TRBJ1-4	CATSRKTGTVNEKLFF	TGTGCCACCAGCAGAAAAACAGGGACCGTGAATGAAAAACTGTTTTTT
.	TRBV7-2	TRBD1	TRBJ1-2	CASSLEGVGGLGYTF	TGTGCCAGCAGCTTAGAGGGGGTAGGGGGCCTTGGCTACACCTTC
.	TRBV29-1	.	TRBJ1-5	CSVAGSNQPQHF	TGCAGCGTTGCCGGGAGCAATCAGCCCCAGCATTTT
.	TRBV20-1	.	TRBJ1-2	CSVSSPDAANYGYTF	TGCAGTGTTAGTTCTCCCGACGCAGCTAACTATGGCTACACCTTC
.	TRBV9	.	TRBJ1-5	CASSAREGQPQHF	TGTGCCAGCAGCGCCAGGGAGGGTCAGCCCCAGCATTTT
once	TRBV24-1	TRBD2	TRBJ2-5	CATSDPSSGQETQYF	TGTGCCACCAGTGACCCTTCTAGCGGCCAAGAGACCCAGTACTTC
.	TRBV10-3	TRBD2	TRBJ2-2	CAIRAGGPDTGELFF	TGTGCCATCCGGGCGGGGGGGCCTGACACCGGGGAGCTGTTTTTT
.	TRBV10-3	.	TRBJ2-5	CAISESYGPEETQYF	TGTGCCATCAGTGAGTCTTACGGACCTGAAGAGACCCAGTACTTC
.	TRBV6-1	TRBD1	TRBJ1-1	CASREGDPRDRDTEAFF	TGTGCCAGCAGGGAAGGGGACCCCCGAGACAGGGACACTGAAGCTTTCTTT
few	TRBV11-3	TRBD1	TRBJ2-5	CASSSTGGETQYF	TGTGCCAGCAGCTCGACAGGGGGAGAGACCCAGTACTTC
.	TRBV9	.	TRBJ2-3	CASSGLRRGPRDTQYF	TGTGCCAGCAGCGGGCTCCGGCGGGGGCCTCGAGATACGCAGTATTTT
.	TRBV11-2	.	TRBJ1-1	CASSLAPWGTEAFF	TGTGCCAGCAGCTTAGCCCCCTGGGGGACTGAAGCTTTCTTT
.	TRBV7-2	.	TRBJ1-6	CASSLRRDALTLHF	TGTGCCAGCAGCTTAAGGAGGGACGCACTGACCCTCCACTTT
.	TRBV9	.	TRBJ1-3	CASSAGAPGDGNTIYF	TGTGCCAGCAGCGCCGGGGCCCCAGGGGACGGAAACACCATATATTTT
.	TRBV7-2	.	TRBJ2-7	CASSLVNDEQYF	TGTGCCAGCAGCTTAGTTAACGACGAGCAGTACTTC
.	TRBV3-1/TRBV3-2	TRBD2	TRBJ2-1	CASSQPLAGYNEQFF	TGTGCCAGCAGCCAACCGCTAGCGGGTTACAATGAGCAGTTCTTC
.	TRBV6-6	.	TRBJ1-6	CASTQMTGRSLHF	TGTGCCAGCACCCAGATGACAGGAAGGTCCCTCCACTTT
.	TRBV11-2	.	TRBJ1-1	CASSLSRRNTEAFF	TGTGCCAGCAGCTTAAGTCGACGAAACACTGAAGCTTTCTTT
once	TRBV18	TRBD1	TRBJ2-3	CASSPGTGGGGTDTQYF	TGTGCCAGCTCGCCCGGGACAGGGGGTGGAGGCACAGATACGCAGTATTTT
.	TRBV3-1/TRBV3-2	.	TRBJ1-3	CASSQVPHHSSGNTIYF	TGTGCCAGCAGCCAAGTGCCTCACCACAGCTCTGGAAACACCATATATTTT
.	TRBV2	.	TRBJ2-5	CASRELEETQYF	TGTGCCAGCAGGGAACTCGAAGAGACCCAGTACTTC
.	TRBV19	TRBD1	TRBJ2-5	CASSIGQGSGKETQYF	TGTGCCAGTAGCATCGGACAGGGGAGTGGAAAAGAGACCCAGTACTTC
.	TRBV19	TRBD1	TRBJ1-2	CASSPMTGSGYGYTF	TGTGCCAGTAGTCCGATGACAGGGTCGGGCTATGGCTACACCTTC
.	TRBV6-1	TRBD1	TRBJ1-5	CASRGQGWGNQPQHF	TGTGCCAGCAGAGGACAGGGATGGGGCAATCAGCCCCAGCATTTT
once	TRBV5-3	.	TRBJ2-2	CARSFLRDSNTGELFF	TGTGCCAGAAGCTTTCTCCGGGACTCTAACACCGGGGAGCTGTTTTTT
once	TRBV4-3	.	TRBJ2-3	CASSQDIGTPNTDTQYF	TGCGCCAGCAGCCAAGATATAGGGACACCGAACACAGATACGCAGTATTTT
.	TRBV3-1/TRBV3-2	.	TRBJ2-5	CASKGTGQETQYF	TGTGCCAGCAAAGGGACGGGTCAAGAGACCCAGTACTTC
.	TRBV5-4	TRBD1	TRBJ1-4	CASSYGQGPGEKLFF	TGTGCCAGCAGCTACGGACAGGGCCCGGGGGAAAAACTGTTTTTT